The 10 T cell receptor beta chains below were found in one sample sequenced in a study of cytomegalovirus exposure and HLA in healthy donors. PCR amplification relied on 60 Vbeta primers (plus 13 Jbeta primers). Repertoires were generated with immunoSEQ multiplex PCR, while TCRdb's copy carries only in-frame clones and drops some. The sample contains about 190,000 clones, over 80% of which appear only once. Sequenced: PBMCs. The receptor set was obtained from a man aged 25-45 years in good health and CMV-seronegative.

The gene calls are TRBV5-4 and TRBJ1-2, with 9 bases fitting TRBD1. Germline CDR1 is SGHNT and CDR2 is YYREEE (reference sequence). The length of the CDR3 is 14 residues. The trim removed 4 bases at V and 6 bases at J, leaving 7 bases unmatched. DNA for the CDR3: TGTGCCAGCAGCCCTGGGGACAGGGCTCATGGCTACACCTTC. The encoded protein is CASSPGDRAHGYTF.

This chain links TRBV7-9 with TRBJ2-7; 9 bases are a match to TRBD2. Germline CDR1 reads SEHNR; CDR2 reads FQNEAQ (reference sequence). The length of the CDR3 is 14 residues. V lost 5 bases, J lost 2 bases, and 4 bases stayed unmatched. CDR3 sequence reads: CASSPSGKAYEQYF. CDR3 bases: TGTGCCAGCAGCCCTAGCGGGAAGGCCTACGAGCAGTACTTC.

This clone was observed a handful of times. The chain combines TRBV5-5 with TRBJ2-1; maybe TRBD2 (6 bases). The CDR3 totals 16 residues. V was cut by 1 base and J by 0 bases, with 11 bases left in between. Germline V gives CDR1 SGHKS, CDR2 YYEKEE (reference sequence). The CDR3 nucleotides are TGTGCCAGCAGCTTGTCTACGGGAGCCTCCTACAATGAGCAGTTCTTC. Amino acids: CASSLSTGASYNEQFF.

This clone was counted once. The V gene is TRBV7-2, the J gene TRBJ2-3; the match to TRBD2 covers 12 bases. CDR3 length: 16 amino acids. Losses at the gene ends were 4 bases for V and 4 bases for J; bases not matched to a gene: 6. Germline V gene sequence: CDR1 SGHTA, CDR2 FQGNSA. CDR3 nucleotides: TGTGCCAGCAGCTCCACTAGCGGGGGGCGCTCAGATACGCAGTATTTT. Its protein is CASSSTSGGRSDTQYF.

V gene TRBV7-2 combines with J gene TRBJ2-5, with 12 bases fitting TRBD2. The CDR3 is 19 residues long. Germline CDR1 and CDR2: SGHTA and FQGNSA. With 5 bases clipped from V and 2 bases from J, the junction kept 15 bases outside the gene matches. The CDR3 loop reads CASSPQWEGLAGLQETQYF. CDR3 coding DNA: TGTGCCAGCAGCCCGCAGTGGGAAGGACTAGCGGGATTGCAAGAGACCCAGTACTTC. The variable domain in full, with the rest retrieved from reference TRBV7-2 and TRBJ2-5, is GAGVSQSPSNKVTEKGKDVELRCDPISGHTALYWYRQSLGQGLEFLIYFQGNSAPDKSGLPSDRFSAERTGGSVSTLTIQRTQQEDSAVYLCASSPQWEGLAGLQETQYFGPGTRLLVL.

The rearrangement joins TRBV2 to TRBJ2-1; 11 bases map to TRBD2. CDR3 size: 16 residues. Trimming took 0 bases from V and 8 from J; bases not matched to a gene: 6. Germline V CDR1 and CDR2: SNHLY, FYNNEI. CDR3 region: CASSEADILAGDEQFF. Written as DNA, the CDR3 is TGTGCCAGCAGTGAAGCAGATATACTAGCGGGGGATGAGCAGTTCTTC.

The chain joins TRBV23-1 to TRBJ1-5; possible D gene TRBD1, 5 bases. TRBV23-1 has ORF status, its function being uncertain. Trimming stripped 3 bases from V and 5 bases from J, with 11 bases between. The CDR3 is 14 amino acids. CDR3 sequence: CASSHSGNDQPQHF. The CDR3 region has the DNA TGCGCCAGCAGTCACTCAGGGAACGATCAGCCCCAGCATTTT.

In nucleotides, the CDR3 is TGTGCCACCAGCAAGGACATAAAGAGCGAAAAACTGTTTTTT. This encodes CATSKDIKSEKLFF. V is TRBV15 and J is TRBJ1-4; the D gene is possibly TRBD1 (5 bases). This CDR3 comprises 14 residues. The V end lost 4 bases, the J end lost 8 bases, and 14 bases lay between the germline ends. Looked up from germline, CDR1 is LNHNV and CDR2 is YYDKDF (reference sequence).

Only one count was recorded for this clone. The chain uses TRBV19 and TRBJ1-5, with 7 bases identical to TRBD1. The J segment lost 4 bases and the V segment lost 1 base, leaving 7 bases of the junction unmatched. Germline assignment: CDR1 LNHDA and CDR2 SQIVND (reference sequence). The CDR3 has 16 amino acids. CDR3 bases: TGTGCCAGTAGTATAGCCGGGGACAGACTGAATCAGCCCCAGCATTTT. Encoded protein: CASSIAGDRLNQPQHF.

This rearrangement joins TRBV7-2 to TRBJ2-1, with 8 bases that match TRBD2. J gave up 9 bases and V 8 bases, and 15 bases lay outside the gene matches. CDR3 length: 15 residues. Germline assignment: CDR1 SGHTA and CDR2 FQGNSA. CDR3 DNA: TGTGCCAGCTCCAACTCAGGGACTAGAGGTAGTGAGCAGTTCTTC. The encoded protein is CASSNSGTRGSEQFF.